Following are 21 T cell receptor beta chains from one sample sequenced in a study of shared clonotypes between healthy human individuals. The table came from immunoSEQ multiplex PCR; TCRdb's copy has only in-frame clones and leaves some out. This sample has 1,500,000 or so clones, with approximately 98.5% found just once. Material: naive CD4+ T cells sorted from blood. Subset defined: CD45RA+ positively selected. All receptors derive from a man younger than 40 in good health.

The J gene is TRBJ1-5, the V gene TRBV19; a possible D gene is TRBD1 (5 bases). Trimming took 6 bases from V and 2 from J, leaving 17 bases between them. The CDR3 runs 16 residues. The germline V gene encodes CDR1 LNHDA and CDR2 SQIVND (reference sequence). CDR3 region: CASSTGAQSGNQPQHF. As DNA, the CDR3 is TGTGCCAGTAGCACCGGGGCCCAATCTGGCAATCAGCCCCAGCATTTT.

The CDR3 protein is CASSSGTSGRGGETQYF. CDR3 DNA: TGTGCCAGCAGCTCAGGGACTAGCGGGAGAGGCGGAGAGACCCAGTACTTC. The rearrangement links TRBV7-6 to TRBJ2-5; TRBD2 aligns across 14 bases. Germline-derived CDR1 and CDR2 are SGHVS and FNYEAQ. J gave up 4 bases and V 4 bases, and 8 bases lay outside the gene matches. This CDR3 region has 17 residues.

The CDR3 loop is CASTAGSSYEQYF. The DNA of the CDR3 is TGTGCCAGCACGGCGGGGAGCTCCTACGAGCAGTACTTC. V gene TRBV6-1 combines with J gene TRBJ2-7; weak D call: TRBD2 (6 bases). Germline lookup yields CDR1 MNHNS and CDR2 SASEGT. The CDR3 spans 13 residues. Trimming stripped 7 bases from V and 0 bases from J, with 10 bases between.

The chain links TRBV28 to TRBJ1-4, with D uncertain. Per the germline V gene, CDR1 is MDHEN and CDR2 is SYDVKM. V gave up 10 bases and J gave up 0 bases, with 9 bases separating them. There are 13 residues in the CDR3. For the CDR3, the DNA is TGTGCCACTGGGCTTGCAACTAATGAAAAACTGTTTTTT. This sequence encodes CATGLATNEKLFF.

The chain links TRBV9 to TRBJ2-7; D remains unclear. The V end was cut by 0 bases, the J end by 2 bases, with 9 bases between. There are 14 residues in the CDR3. Germline CDR1 is SGDLS and CDR2 is YYNGEE. The CDR3 spells CASSVGSVTYEQYF. The CDR3 region has the DNA TGTGCCAGCAGCGTAGGGTCGGTGACCTACGAGCAGTACTTC.

The chain combines TRBV19 with TRBJ1-2; tentatively, D is TRBD1 (5 bases). V was trimmed by 1 base and J by 6 bases, leaving 18 bases between them. Germline V CDR1 and CDR2: LNHDA, SQIVND (reference sequence). The length of the CDR3 is 16 residues. CDR3 sequence reads: CASSIVLWGRSDGYTF. In nucleotides, the CDR3 is TGTGCCAGTAGTATAGTACTTTGGGGCAGGTCAGATGGCTACACCTTC.

The V call is TRBV7-2, the J call TRBJ1-3; TRBD1 aligns across 7 bases. V shed 5 bases, J shed 3 bases, and the junction held 7 bases outside the gene matches. The CDR3 spans 15 residues. Germline CDR1 SGHTA, CDR2 FQGNSA. The CDR3: CASSPPGGFGNTIYF. For the CDR3, the DNA is TGTGCCAGCAGCCCCCCAGGGGGTTTTGGAAACACCATATATTTT.

The chain has TRBV11-2 and TRBJ2-1, with 8 positions matching TRBD2. V lost 3 bases, J lost 16 bases, and 11 bases stayed unmatched. Germline-derived CDR1 and CDR2 are SGHAT and FQNNGV. CDR3 size: 13 residues. CDR3 nucleotides: TGTGCCAGCAGCTTGGAGACCGGGACTAGGAGCTTCTTC. Protein product: CASSLETGTRSFF.

This clone was counted once. This rearrangement joins TRBV11-2 to TRBJ2-5, with TRBD2 as a possible D gene (6 bases). With 5 bases removed from V and 3 bases from J, the gap between germline ends came to 28 bases. The germline V gene encodes CDR1 SGHAT and CDR2 FQNNGV. The CDR3 loop spans 19 amino acids. CDR3 residues: CASSALRALGGVVKETQYF. The CDR3, as DNA: TGTGCCAGCAGCGCGCTTAGGGCCCTGGGCGGGGTGGTCAAAGAGACCCAGTACTTC.

The chain links TRBV28 to TRBJ1-3; no clear D gene. CDR1 is MDHEN and CDR2 is SYDVKM in the germline V gene. The V gene lost 7 bases and the J gene lost 7 bases, with 17 bases spanning the gap. The CDR3 sequence is 14 residues long. This CDR3 is CASTPNYVRNTIYF. The CDR3 coding sequence is TGTGCCAGCACTCCCAATTATGTAAGGAACACCATATATTTT.

V usage is TRBV4-3 and J usage is TRBJ2-3; 8 positions agree with TRBD1. The V segment lost 3 bases and the J segment 0 bases; nucleotides outside the gene matches: 2. The germline gives CDR1 LGHNA, CDR2 YSLEER. The CDR3 has 15 residues. CDR3 protein: CASSHTGGSTDTQYF. The CDR3, as DNA: TGCGCCAGCAGCCACACAGGGGGAAGCACAGATACGCAGTATTTT.

The chain joins TRBV19 to TRBJ2-2; possibly TRBD1 for D (5 bases). The V end lost 3 bases, the J end lost 1 base, and 12 bases lay between the germline ends. The CDR3 runs to 16 residues. The germline V gene encodes CDR1 LNHDA and CDR2 SQIVND (reference sequence). The CDR3 sequence is CASSIRQGGNTGELFF. DNA of the CDR3: TGTGCCAGTAGTATTAGGCAGGGTGGGAACACCGGGGAGCTGTTTTTT.

CDR3 protein: CSVGVGSNEQFF. The CDR3 region has the DNA TGCAGCGTTGGGGTGGGCAGCAATGAGCAGTTCTTC. The chain couples TRBV29-1 to TRBJ2-1; D call uncertain. The length of the CDR3 is 12 residues. Per the germline V gene, CDR1 is SQVTM and CDR2 is ANQGSEA. V was clipped by 4 bases and J by 6 bases, with 10 bases between them.

The V and J genes are TRBV18 and TRBJ2-1, with 12 bases identical to TRBD2. The CDR3 totals 14 residues. Germline V lookup: CDR1 KGHSH, CDR2 LQKENI. V lost 6 bases to trimming and J lost 6 bases; unmatched junction nucleotides: 3. The CDR3 coding sequence is TGTGCCAGCTCGCCTAGCGGGAGGGCCAATGAGCAGTTCTTC. Protein: CASSPSGRANEQFF.

About this clone itself: This same CDR3 is encoded by further DNA sequences in the sample. The chain is built from TRBV7-2 and TRBJ2-5, with D unresolved. V was shortened by 4 bases and J by 7 bases, with 4 bases between the two germline ends. CDR1 SGHTA and CDR2 FQGNSA come from the germline V gene. The CDR3 sequence is 10 residues long. The CDR3 loop reads CASSSGTQYF. CDR3 nucleotide sequence: TGTGCCAGCAGCTCTGGGACCCAGTACTTC.

J is TRBJ1-3 and V is TRBV28; D is uncertain. Trimming left V 8 bases short and J 2 bases short, with 10 bases between. In germline, CDR1 is MDHEN, CDR2 SYDVKM. The CDR3 loop spans 13 amino acids. The CDR3 loop reads CASEFSPGNTIYF. In DNA form, the CDR3 reads TGTGCCAGCGAATTTTCGCCTGGAAACACCATATATTTT.

V gene TRBV29-1 combines with J gene TRBJ2-7, with D possibly being TRBD1 or TRBD2 (5 bases each). CDR3 size: 13 residues. Germline CDR1 reads SQVTM; CDR2 reads ANQGSEA. Trimming removed 8 bases at V and 2 bases at J, with 16 bases between. The CDR3 loop is CSFSPGQTYEQYF. DNA of the CDR3: TGCAGCTTCTCTCCGGGGCAGACCTACGAGCAGTACTTC.

This chain links TRBV7-8 with TRBJ2-1; D is possibly TRBD1 or TRBD2 (6 bases each). Trimming shortened V by 11 bases and J by 9 bases, and 26 bases separated the two germline ends. CDR1 SGHVS and CDR2 FQNEAQ come from the germline V gene. The CDR3 extends over 15 amino acids. CDR3 loop: CASRGTGLERVEQFF. The DNA of the CDR3 is TGTGCCTCCAGGGGCACGGGACTGGAGAGGGTTGAGCAGTTCTTC.

The genes are TRBV4-3 and TRBJ2-7; TRBD2 matches at 7 bases. In germline, CDR1 is LGHNA, CDR2 YSLEER. This CDR3 region has 16 residues. V shed 0 bases, J shed 2 bases, and the junction held 7 bases outside the gene matches. CDR3: CASSQEWREPAYEQYF. CDR3 nucleotides: TGCGCCAGCAGCCAAGAGTGGCGGGAGCCTGCCTACGAGCAGTACTTC.

J is TRBJ2-2 and V is TRBV7-7, with 12 nucleotides matching TRBD2. V lost 1 base, J lost 6 bases, and 3 bases stayed unmatched. CDR1 SSHAT and CDR2 FNYEAQ come from the germline V gene (reference sequence). The CDR3 runs 16 residues. The CDR3 loop reads CASSLERLAGAGELFF. CDR3 DNA sequence: TGTGCCAGCAGCTTAGAGAGACTAGCGGGAGCCGGGGAGCTGTTTTTT. Combining the CDR3 with reference TRBV7-7 and TRBJ2-2 gives the whole variable domain GAGVSQSPRYKVTKRGQDVTLRCDPISSHATLYWYQQALGQGPEFLTYFNYEAQPDKSGLPSDRFSAERPEGSISTLTIQRTEQRDSAMYRCASSLERLAGAGELFFGEGSRLTVL.

The chain employs TRBV2 and TRBJ1-4; perhaps TRBD1 as D (5 bases). CDR1 is SNHLY, CDR2 FYNNEI, per germline. V lost 4 bases to trimming and J lost 4 bases, with 7 bases between them. The CDR3 spans 13 residues. CDR3 DNA sequence: TGTGCCAGCAGTGGACAGATTAATGAAAAACTGTTTTTT. It codes for CASSGQINEKLFF.